The rows below give T cell receptor beta chains drawn from one sample of a study of blood T cell repertoires in COVID-19. The method was immunoSEQ multiplex PCR; TCRdb's version includes in-frame clones alone and lacks a portion of them. The sample shows approximately 220,000 clones, 85% of them seen only once. The sequencing sample was made of PBMCs or T cells enriched from blood (not recorded which). The source of these receptors is a man aged 40-49 years who had recovered from COVID-19. Both conserved end residues are part of each CDR3. The order of the fields is V gene, J gene, D gene, CDR3 length, clone size, CDR3 protein, CDR3 DNA. The D gene is left open where the match is weak. Clone size is given for some rows only: seen once, a few or many times, or a class if the clone is expanded.

V gene: TRBV9; J gene: TRBJ2-5; D gene: TRBD2; CDR3 length: 15; clone size: -; CDR3 protein: CASSVGLAGAETQYF; CDR3 DNA: TGTGCCAGCAGCGTAGGGCTAGCGGGAGCCGAGACCCAGTACTTC
V gene: TRBV27; J gene: TRBJ2-7; D gene: TRBD1; CDR3 length: 16; clone size: -; CDR3 protein: CASSSLPTGQGYEQYF; CDR3 DNA: TGTGCCAGCAGTTCGTTACCAACGGGACAGGGGTACGAGCAGTACTTC
V gene: TRBV6-6; J gene: TRBJ2-6; D gene: -; CDR3 length: 16; clone size: -; CDR3 protein: CASSYTAFSGANVLTF; CDR3 DNA: TGTGCCAGCAGTTACACAGCCTTCTCTGGGGCCAACGTCCTGACTTTC
V gene: TRBV12-3/TRBV12-4; J gene: TRBJ1-6; D gene: -; CDR3 length: 12; clone size: -; CDR3 protein: CASSRPTGNLHF; CDR3 DNA: TGTGCCAGCAGCCGACCTACAGGGAACCTCCACTTT
V gene: TRBV19; J gene: TRBJ1-3; D gene: TRBD1; CDR3 length: 15; clone size: -; CDR3 protein: CASSGQGAGGNTIYF; CDR3 DNA: TGTGCCAGTAGTGGACAGGGGGCAGGTGGAAACACCATATATTTT
V gene: TRBV6-1; J gene: TRBJ1-5; D gene: -; CDR3 length: 13; clone size: -; CDR3 protein: CASSDGTHQPQHF; CDR3 DNA: TGTGCCAGCAGTGATGGGACTCATCAGCCCCAGCATTTT
V gene: TRBV15; J gene: TRBJ1-4; D gene: TRBD1; CDR3 length: 15; clone size: -; CDR3 protein: CATSGRQGTGEKLFF; CDR3 DNA: TGTGCCACCAGCGGACGACAGGGGACGGGTGAAAAACTGTTTTTT
V gene: TRBV19; J gene: TRBJ2-7; D gene: -; CDR3 length: 15; clone size: -; CDR3 protein: CASSMVVGNSYEQYF; CDR3 DNA: TGTGCCAGTAGTATGGTGGTCGGGAACTCCTACGAGCAGTACTTC
V gene: TRBV19; J gene: TRBJ2-5; D gene: TRBD2; CDR3 length: 17; clone size: -; CDR3 protein: CASSRASGVRYQETQYF; CDR3 DNA: TGTGCCAGTAGTAGGGCTAGCGGAGTCCGGTACCAAGAGACCCAGTACTTC
V gene: TRBV19; J gene: TRBJ2-2; D gene: -; CDR3 length: 14; clone size: -; CDR3 protein: CASSRGVHTGELFF; CDR3 DNA: TGTGCCAGTAGTAGGGGGGTCCACACCGGGGAGCTGTTTTTT
V gene: TRBV7-3; J gene: TRBJ2-1; D gene: TRBD1; CDR3 length: 16; clone size: -; CDR3 protein: CASSMTRDSFYNEQFF; CDR3 DNA: TGTGCCAGCAGCATGACCCGGGACAGCTTTTACAATGAGCAGTTCTTC
V gene: TRBV6-5; J gene: TRBJ2-1; D gene: TRBD2; CDR3 length: 16; clone size: once; CDR3 protein: CASSSYLAGGYNEQFF; CDR3 DNA: TGTGCCAGCAGTTCTTATCTAGCGGGAGGCTACAATGAGCAGTTCTTC
V gene: TRBV28; J gene: TRBJ1-2; D gene: -; CDR3 length: 14; clone size: -; CDR3 protein: CASSSGMVRGGYTF; CDR3 DNA: TGTGCCAGCAGTTCCGGGATGGTCAGGGGCGGCTACACCTTC
V gene: TRBV19; J gene: TRBJ1-1; D gene: TRBD1; CDR3 length: 16; clone size: -; CDR3 protein: CASSSRTGGTSTEAFF; CDR3 DNA: TGTGCCAGTAGTTCCCGGACAGGGGGTACAAGCACTGAAGCTTTCTTT
V gene: TRBV5-1; J gene: TRBJ1-1; D gene: TRBD1; CDR3 length: 16; clone size: -; CDR3 protein: CASSPIADRGLTEAFF; CDR3 DNA: TGCGCCAGCAGCCCCATTGCTGACAGGGGGCTAACTGAAGCTTTCTTT
V gene: TRBV11-1; J gene: TRBJ2-7; D gene: -; CDR3 length: 16; clone size: once; CDR3 protein: CASSLGYEVRVYEQYF; CDR3 DNA: TGTGCCAGCAGCTTAGGCTATGAAGTCAGGGTCTACGAGCAGTACTTC
V gene: TRBV19; J gene: TRBJ2-5; D gene: TRBD1; CDR3 length: 15; clone size: -; CDR3 protein: CASSSGDRAQETQYF; CDR3 DNA: TGTGCCAGTAGCTCCGGGGACAGGGCTCAAGAGACCCAGTACTTC
V gene: TRBV12-5; J gene: TRBJ2-3; D gene: TRBD2; CDR3 length: 15; clone size: -; CDR3 protein: CASLNGLADTDTQYF; CDR3 DNA: TGTGCTAGCTTAAATGGACTAGCGGACACAGATACGCAGTATTTT
V gene: TRBV10-3; J gene: TRBJ1-2; D gene: -; CDR3 length: 13; clone size: -; CDR3 protein: CAISMTGDYGYTF; CDR3 DNA: TGTGCCATCAGCATGACAGGAGACTATGGCTACACCTTC
V gene: TRBV12-5; J gene: TRBJ2-1; D gene: TRBD2; CDR3 length: 15; clone size: -; CDR3 protein: CASGLGTSGANEQFF; CDR3 DNA: TGTGCTAGTGGTTTGGGGACTAGCGGGGCGAATGAGCAGTTCTTC
V gene: TRBV6-5; J gene: TRBJ2-1; D gene: TRBD2; CDR3 length: 13; clone size: -; CDR3 protein: CASSSGGTGEQFF; CDR3 DNA: TGTGCCAGCTCTAGCGGGGGAACCGGTGAGCAGTTCTTC
V gene: TRBV15; J gene: TRBJ2-5; D gene: TRBD2; CDR3 length: 16; clone size: -; CDR3 protein: CATSRFGAGSKETQYF; CDR3 DNA: TGTGCCACCAGCAGATTTGGAGCGGGGAGTAAAGAGACCCAGTACTTC
V gene: TRBV15; J gene: TRBJ1-2; D gene: -; CDR3 length: 13; clone size: -; CDR3 protein: CATSREGGYGYTF; CDR3 DNA: TGTGCCACCAGCAGAGAGGGCGGGTATGGCTACACCTTC
V gene: TRBV13; J gene: TRBJ2-7; D gene: TRBD2; CDR3 length: 15; clone size: -; CDR3 protein: CASSPRLAGIYEQYF; CDR3 DNA: TGTGCCAGCAGCCCCCGGCTAGCGGGGATTTACGAGCAGTACTTC
V gene: TRBV6-5; J gene: TRBJ2-7; D gene: TRBD1; CDR3 length: 15; clone size: -; CDR3 protein: CASSLKDRGPYEQYF; CDR3 DNA: TGTGCCAGCAGCTTGAAGGACAGGGGTCCCTACGAGCAGTACTTC
V gene: TRBV9; J gene: TRBJ2-7; D gene: TRBD1; CDR3 length: 14; clone size: -; CDR3 protein: CASSSRTGAGEQYF; CDR3 DNA: TGTGCCAGCAGCTCCCGGACAGGGGCGGGCGAGCAGTACTTC
V gene: TRBV5-6; J gene: TRBJ2-7; D gene: -; CDR3 length: 16; clone size: few; CDR3 protein: CASSLGIAALRYEQYF; CDR3 DNA: TGTGCCAGCAGCTTGGGAATTGCGGCACTGCGCTACGAGCAGTACTTC
V gene: TRBV15; J gene: TRBJ2-7; D gene: -; CDR3 length: 15; clone size: -; CDR3 protein: CATSRDLEEIHEQYF; CDR3 DNA: TGTGCCACCAGCAGAGATCTCGAGGAGATCCACGAGCAGTACTTC
V gene: TRBV7-3; J gene: TRBJ2-2; D gene: TRBD2; CDR3 length: 14; clone size: -; CDR3 protein: CASSGTSGSGELFF; CDR3 DNA: TGTGCCAGCAGCGGGACTAGCGGGAGTGGGGAGCTGTTTTTT
V gene: TRBV6-5; J gene: TRBJ2-7; D gene: TRBD2; CDR3 length: 16; clone size: -; CDR3 protein: CASSYHLAGIPYEQYF; CDR3 DNA: TGTGCCAGCAGTTACCACCTAGCGGGAATCCCCTACGAGCAGTACTTC
V gene: TRBV19; J gene: TRBJ2-2; D gene: -; CDR3 length: 12; clone size: -; CDR3 protein: CASRSLAGELFF; CDR3 DNA: TGTGCCAGTAGATCACTAGCCGGGGAGCTGTTTTTT
V gene: TRBV5-8; J gene: TRBJ2-3; D gene: -; CDR3 length: 14; clone size: -; CDR3 protein: CASSLAQSTDTQYF; CDR3 DNA: TGTGCCAGCAGCTTGGCACAGAGCACAGATACGCAGTATTTT
V gene: TRBV5-3; J gene: TRBJ1-4; D gene: TRBD1; CDR3 length: 19; clone size: -; CDR3 protein: CARSFTPSSFGTGNEKLFF; CDR3 DNA: TGTGCCAGAAGCTTTACCCCTAGTTCATTCGGGACAGGAAATGAAAAACTGTTTTTT
V gene: TRBV5-1; J gene: TRBJ2-5; D gene: -; CDR3 length: 15; clone size: -; CDR3 protein: CASSLGRGRGETQYF; CDR3 DNA: TGCGCCAGCAGCTTGGGGAGGGGGCGCGGAGAGACCCAGTACTTC
V gene: TRBV3-1/TRBV3-2; J gene: TRBJ1-1; D gene: TRBD1; CDR3 length: 15; clone size: -; CDR3 protein: CASSQVWGQGASAFF; CDR3 DNA: TGTGCCAGCAGCCAAGTTTGGGGACAGGGGGCTTCAGCTTTCTTT
V gene: TRBV7-2; J gene: TRBJ2-5; D gene: -; CDR3 length: 15; clone size: -; CDR3 protein: CASSPGQRIQETQYF; CDR3 DNA: TGTGCCAGCAGCCCCGGACAGAGGATCCAAGAGACCCAGTACTTC
V gene: TRBV18; J gene: TRBJ2-7; D gene: TRBD1; CDR3 length: 14; clone size: -; CDR3 protein: CASSPSGQFYEQYF; CDR3 DNA: TGTGCCAGCTCACCATCGGGACAGTTCTACGAGCAGTACTTC
V gene: TRBV7-5; J gene: TRBJ2-7; D gene: -; CDR3 length: 15; clone size: -; CDR3 protein: CARSPLRYSGHEQYF; CDR3 DNA: TGTGCCAGAAGCCCCCTCCGCTACTCAGGGCACGAGCAGTACTTC
V gene: TRBV6-1; J gene: TRBJ2-7; D gene: -; CDR3 length: 16; clone size: once; CDR3 protein: CASSEIPDNPSYEQYF; CDR3 DNA: TGTGCCAGCAGTGAAATTCCGGACAACCCCTCCTACGAGCAGTACTTC
V gene: TRBV28; J gene: TRBJ1-5; D gene: -; CDR3 length: 14; clone size: -; CDR3 protein: CASTHKPGNQPQHF; CDR3 DNA: TGTGCCAGCACCCACAAACCAGGTAATCAGCCCCAGCATTTT
V gene: TRBV7-2; J gene: TRBJ1-5; D gene: -; CDR3 length: 13; clone size: few; CDR3 protein: CASSLEHNQPQHF; CDR3 DNA: TGTGCCAGCAGCTTAGAACACAATCAGCCCCAGCATTTT
V gene: TRBV12-2; J gene: TRBJ1-5; D gene: -; CDR3 length: 18; clone size: -; CDR3 protein: CASRLPGDGLYSNQPQHF; CDR3 DNA: TGTGCAAGTCGCTTACCGGGAGACGGGTTATATAGCAATCAGCCCCAGCATTTT
V gene: TRBV5-1; J gene: TRBJ1-4; D gene: TRBD1; CDR3 length: 15; clone size: -; CDR3 protein: CASSLAGQGAEKLFF; CDR3 DNA: TGCGCCAGCAGCTTGGCGGGACAGGGGGCTGAAAAACTGTTTTTT
V gene: TRBV29-1; J gene: TRBJ2-3; D gene: TRBD2; CDR3 length: 13; clone size: -; CDR3 protein: CSSLAGVTDTQYF; CDR3 DNA: TGCAGCTCATTAGCGGGAGTAACAGATACGCAGTATTTT
V gene: TRBV23-1; J gene: TRBJ1-2; D gene: -; CDR3 length: 13; clone size: -; CDR3 protein: CASWRSGPNGYTF; CDR3 DNA: TGCGCCAGCTGGCGAAGCGGACCTAATGGCTACACCTTC
V gene: TRBV2; J gene: TRBJ2-1; D gene: TRBD1; CDR3 length: 13; clone size: -; CDR3 protein: CASSSQGYNEQFF; CDR3 DNA: TGTGCCAGCAGTTCACAGGGGTACAATGAGCAGTTCTTC
V gene: TRBV6-5; J gene: TRBJ2-7; D gene: TRBD1; CDR3 length: 15; clone size: -; CDR3 protein: CASSYGQGSYYEQYF; CDR3 DNA: TGTGCCAGCAGTTATGGACAGGGGTCGTACTACGAGCAGTACTTC
V gene: TRBV13; J gene: TRBJ2-3; D gene: -; CDR3 length: 15; clone size: -; CDR3 protein: CASSFWKEDTDTQYF; CDR3 DNA: TGTGCCAGCAGCTTCTGGAAGGAGGACACAGATACGCAGTATTTT
V gene: TRBV5-4; J gene: TRBJ1-1; D gene: -; CDR3 length: 13; clone size: -; CDR3 protein: CASSLSGPGEAFF; CDR3 DNA: TGTGCCAGCAGCTTGAGCGGCCCGGGTGAAGCTTTCTTT